The clone carrying this TCR beta chain has just a few counts. The data belong to a study of blood T cell repertoires in COVID-19. The CDR3 has 14 residues. Trimming at V came to 6 bases and at J to 9 bases, leaving 9 bases not matched to a gene. Germline loops: CDR1 MNHEY, CDR2 SMNVEV (reference sequence). Per the original methods: How many nucleated cells were present was estimated from reference gene primer amplification. Clones were read by immunoSEQ multiplex PCR, and TCRdb kept only the in-frame ones, dropping some. D and trimming were read from the DNA, whereas the V and J calls and clone size are those reported in that table. The table shows 75,000 to 100,000 clones, with approximately 83% occurring only once.

Sequences were obtained from peripheral blood. The sequence came from a woman of 80 years or more with acute or convalescent COVID-19. The chain couples TRBV27 to TRBJ2-1; 9 bases agree with TRBD2. The CDR3 DNA is TGTGCCAGCAGACTAGCGGGCGGGACGGGTGAGCAGTTCTTC. Translated: CASRLAGGTGEQFF.